A selection of T cell receptor beta chains follows, all from one sample in a study of blood T cell repertoires in COVID-19. Using immunoSEQ multiplex PCR, the repertoire was profiled, and TCRdb retains in-frame clones only, with some absent. The top ten clones hold approximately 22% of a sample with about 83,000 clones, around 84% of them seen once. The source material was peripheral blood. Source of these receptors: a woman older than 75 in a cohort sampled during active or convalescent COVID-19. Each CDR3 is given with its conserved first and last residue. D genes are given only for firm matches. Some rows have no size entry. The others give once, few or many, or a class for an expanded clone.

V gene: TRBV5-3; D gene: TRBD1; CDR3 length: 18; clone size: NA; J gene: TRBJ1-1; CDR3 DNA: TGTGCCAGAAGCTTTTACCGAGACAGGGGATTCGTAAACACTGAAGCTTTCTTT; CDR3 protein: CARSFYRDRGFVNTEAFF
V gene: TRBV3-1/TRBV3-2; D gene: NA; CDR3 length: 13; clone size: NA; J gene: TRBJ2-2; CDR3 DNA: TGTGCCAGCTTAAGAGGGGGTTCCGGGGAGCTGTTTTTT; CDR3 protein: CASLRGGSGELFF
V gene: TRBV7-3; D gene: TRBD2; CDR3 length: 16; clone size: NA; J gene: TRBJ2-1; CDR3 DNA: TGTGCCAGCAGCTTAAATGGTGCGGGAGTAGGTAATGAGCAGTTCTTC; CDR3 protein: CASSLNGAGVGNEQFF
V gene: TRBV5-6; D gene: TRBD1; CDR3 length: 16; clone size: NA; J gene: TRBJ1-6; CDR3 DNA: TGTGCCAGCAGCTTGAGGTCAGGACAGGGGGGTTCACCCCTCCACTTT; CDR3 protein: CASSLRSGQGGSPLHF
V gene: TRBV5-4; D gene: NA; CDR3 length: 16; clone size: NA; J gene: TRBJ1-3; CDR3 DNA: TGTGCCAGCAGCCTCGGGGGGACCCACTCTGGAAACACCATATATTTT; CDR3 protein: CASSLGGTHSGNTIYF
V gene: TRBV25-1; D gene: TRBD1; CDR3 length: 16; clone size: NA; J gene: TRBJ1-2; CDR3 DNA: TGTGCCAGCAGTGAGGGACAGGGGTCCGTTAACTATGGCTACACCTTC; CDR3 protein: CASSEGQGSVNYGYTF
V gene: TRBV10-3; D gene: TRBD2; CDR3 length: 14; clone size: once; J gene: TRBJ2-5; CDR3 DNA: TGTGCCACTCAGGGGTTCGGACTAGCGATGACCCAGTACTTC; CDR3 protein: CATQGFGLAMTQYF
V gene: TRBV27; D gene: NA; CDR3 length: 13; clone size: NA; J gene: TRBJ1-2; CDR3 DNA: TGTGCCAGCAGTTTCGAGGTGGGGGGTGGCTACACCTTC; CDR3 protein: CASSFEVGGGYTF
V gene: TRBV15; D gene: NA; CDR3 length: 16; clone size: NA; J gene: TRBJ1-2; CDR3 DNA: TGTGCCACCAGCAGAGATAGGATACAAGGGGCGGATGGCTACACCTTC; CDR3 protein: CATSRDRIQGADGYTF
V gene: TRBV5-6; D gene: TRBD1; CDR3 length: 15; clone size: once; J gene: TRBJ2-7; CDR3 DNA: TGTGCCAGCAGCTGGGGACAGGGTGGATCCGGCGAGCAGTACTTC; CDR3 protein: CASSWGQGGSGEQYF
V gene: TRBV30; D gene: NA; CDR3 length: 12; clone size: NA; J gene: TRBJ2-1; CDR3 DNA: TGTGCCTGGAGGAGAGGATACAATGAGCAGTTCTTC; CDR3 protein: CAWRRGYNEQFF
V gene: TRBV29-1; D gene: NA; CDR3 length: 11; clone size: NA; J gene: TRBJ1-1; CDR3 DNA: TGCAGCGGGGGTTCGGGCACTGAAGCTTTCTTT; CDR3 protein: CSGGSGTEAFF
V gene: TRBV6-5; D gene: NA; CDR3 length: 15; clone size: NA; J gene: TRBJ1-2; CDR3 DNA: TGTGCCAGCAGTTACCCTCTTGACCAGGGGTTGGGCTACACCTTC; CDR3 protein: CASSYPLDQGLGYTF
V gene: TRBV28; D gene: NA; CDR3 length: 14; clone size: NA; J gene: TRBJ2-2; CDR3 DNA: TGTGCCAGCAGACCCGGGACAATCCCCGGGGAGCTGTTTTTT; CDR3 protein: CASRPGTIPGELFF
V gene: TRBV7-9; D gene: NA; CDR3 length: 14; clone size: once; J gene: TRBJ2-6; CDR3 DNA: TGTGCCAGCAGCGCAGACTCTGGGGCCAACGTCCTGACTTTC; CDR3 protein: CASSADSGANVLTF
V gene: TRBV27; D gene: TRBD2; CDR3 length: 15; clone size: NA; J gene: TRBJ2-1; CDR3 DNA: TGTGCCAGCAGATCCGGGACTAGCGTATACAATGAGCAGTTCTTC; CDR3 protein: CASRSGTSVYNEQFF
V gene: TRBV10-3; D gene: NA; CDR3 length: 14; clone size: NA; J gene: TRBJ2-2; CDR3 DNA: TGTGCCATCAGCCCCCCTTCAGAGGACGGGGAGCTGTTTTTT; CDR3 protein: CAISPPSEDGELFF
V gene: TRBV11-1; D gene: TRBD1; CDR3 length: 15; clone size: NA; J gene: TRBJ2-5; CDR3 DNA: TGTGCCAGCAGCTCCAAGGACAGGCGGAAAGAGACCCAGTACTTC; CDR3 protein: CASSSKDRRKETQYF
V gene: TRBV5-1; D gene: TRBD1; CDR3 length: 15; clone size: NA; J gene: TRBJ2-7; CDR3 DNA: TGCGCCAGCAGCGAAGGACAGGGGGCGAGCCACGAGCAGTACTTC; CDR3 protein: CASSEGQGASHEQYF
V gene: TRBV7-9; D gene: TRBD1; CDR3 length: 13; clone size: NA; J gene: TRBJ2-5; CDR3 DNA: TGTGCCAGCAGCCGGACAGGGGCAGAGACCCAGTACTTC; CDR3 protein: CASSRTGAETQYF
V gene: TRBV9; D gene: NA; CDR3 length: 14; clone size: NA; J gene: TRBJ2-5; CDR3 DNA: TGTGCCAGCAGCGTAGTGAGTGGTGGAGAGACCCAGTACTTC; CDR3 protein: CASSVVSGGETQYF
V gene: TRBV6-5; D gene: TRBD2; CDR3 length: 15; clone size: NA; J gene: TRBJ2-7; CDR3 DNA: TGTGCCAGCAGTTACTCCGGGGGGAGCGACTACGAGCAGTACTTC; CDR3 protein: CASSYSGGSDYEQYF
V gene: TRBV10-3; D gene: NA; CDR3 length: 14; clone size: NA; J gene: TRBJ1-1; CDR3 DNA: TGTGCCATCAGTGAGATGGAGGGGTCAACTGAAGCTTTCTTT; CDR3 protein: CAISEMEGSTEAFF
V gene: TRBV7-8; D gene: NA; CDR3 length: 14; clone size: NA; J gene: TRBJ1-2; CDR3 DNA: TGTGCCAGCAGCTCAGCGCGAGAAAGCTATGGCTACACCTTC; CDR3 protein: CASSSARESYGYTF
V gene: TRBV4-2; D gene: TRBD1; CDR3 length: 15; clone size: NA; J gene: TRBJ1-5; CDR3 DNA: TGTGCCAGCAGCCCTATGACAGGGATTAGTCAGCCCCAGCATTTT; CDR3 protein: CASSPMTGISQPQHF
V gene: TRBV3-1/TRBV3-2; D gene: NA; CDR3 length: 14; clone size: few; J gene: TRBJ1-1; CDR3 DNA: TGTGCCAGCAGCCAAGCCGAGGGAAAAACTGAAGCTTTCTTT; CDR3 protein: CASSQAEGKTEAFF
V gene: TRBV10-3; D gene: TRBD2; CDR3 length: 17; clone size: NA; J gene: TRBJ2-5; CDR3 DNA: TGTGCCAACTACTTGGGACTAGCGGGGACCCTGCGGGAGACCCAGTACTTC; CDR3 protein: CANYLGLAGTLRETQYF
V gene: TRBV7-3; D gene: NA; CDR3 length: 13; clone size: NA; J gene: TRBJ2-5; CDR3 DNA: TGTGCCAGCAGCTTCGGGACTCTGGAGACCCAGTACTTC; CDR3 protein: CASSFGTLETQYF
V gene: TRBV5-1; D gene: NA; CDR3 length: 15; clone size: NA; J gene: TRBJ1-4; CDR3 DNA: TGCGCCAGCAGCTTGGTTGCAGGAACTAATGAAAAACTGTTTTTT; CDR3 protein: CASSLVAGTNEKLFF
V gene: TRBV28; D gene: TRBD1; CDR3 length: 15; clone size: NA; J gene: TRBJ1-1; CDR3 DNA: TGTGCCAGCAGTTTATCACAGGGGGGGATGACTGAAGCTTTCTTT; CDR3 protein: CASSLSQGGMTEAFF
V gene: TRBV19; D gene: TRBD1; CDR3 length: 14; clone size: NA; J gene: TRBJ1-2; CDR3 DNA: TGTGCCACCCATGGGGGACAGGGAGTCTATGGCTACACCTTC; CDR3 protein: CATHGGQGVYGYTF
V gene: TRBV25-1; D gene: NA; CDR3 length: 13; clone size: NA; J gene: TRBJ1-2; CDR3 DNA: TGTGCCAGCAGCCAGGGAACGAACTATGGCTACACCTTC; CDR3 protein: CASSQGTNYGYTF
V gene: TRBV19; D gene: TRBD1; CDR3 length: 13; clone size: NA; J gene: TRBJ1-2; CDR3 DNA: TGTGCCAGTAGTAGACAGGGTATGCGTGGCTACACCTTC; CDR3 protein: CASSRQGMRGYTF
V gene: TRBV24-1; D gene: TRBD2; CDR3 length: 18; clone size: NA; J gene: TRBJ2-1; CDR3 DNA: TGTGCCACCAGTGATCCCGGGGGGAGCGGTAGCTCCTACAATGAGCAGTTCTTC; CDR3 protein: CATSDPGGSGSSYNEQFF
V gene: TRBV4-1; D gene: NA; CDR3 length: 16; clone size: few; J gene: TRBJ1-5; CDR3 DNA: TGCGCCAGCAGCCAAGAAATTCAGACACCAGGGCAGCCCCAGCATTTT; CDR3 protein: CASSQEIQTPGQPQHF
V gene: TRBV30; D gene: TRBD2; CDR3 length: 14; clone size: once; J gene: TRBJ2-4; CDR3 DNA: TGTGCCTGGAGTGTGGGGGGGAGCCAAAACATTCAGTACTTC; CDR3 protein: CAWSVGGSQNIQYF
V gene: TRBV11-2; D gene: TRBD1; CDR3 length: 14; clone size: NA; J gene: TRBJ1-1; CDR3 DNA: TGTGCCAGCAGCTACAGGGGCCGGAACACTGAAGCTTTCTTT; CDR3 protein: CASSYRGRNTEAFF
V gene: TRBV18; D gene: NA; CDR3 length: 15; clone size: NA; J gene: TRBJ2-1; CDR3 DNA: TGTGCCAGCTCACCAATGGTAATCGCGGGAAATGAGCAGTTCTTC; CDR3 protein: CASSPMVIAGNEQFF
V gene: TRBV7-9; D gene: NA; CDR3 length: 14; clone size: NA; J gene: TRBJ1-1; CDR3 DNA: TGTGCCAGCAGCTTATTGACGGGGAACACTGAAGCTTTCTTT; CDR3 protein: CASSLLTGNTEAFF
V gene: TRBV28; D gene: NA; CDR3 length: 16; clone size: NA; J gene: TRBJ1-5; CDR3 DNA: TGTGCCAGCAGTTTATGGACAGGCTATAGCAATCAGCCCCAGCATTTT; CDR3 protein: CASSLWTGYSNQPQHF
V gene: TRBV7-2; D gene: TRBD2; CDR3 length: 15; clone size: few; J gene: TRBJ2-3; CDR3 DNA: TGTGCCAGCAGCGCCGGGGGGGTCCGCACAGATACGCAGTATTTT; CDR3 protein: CASSAGGVRTDTQYF
V gene: TRBV7-2; D gene: NA; CDR3 length: 16; clone size: NA; J gene: TRBJ2-1; CDR3 DNA: TGTGCCAGCAGCTTAGTTTCGACGGGAGCTAACAATGAGCAGTTCTTC; CDR3 protein: CASSLVSTGANNEQFF